The sequence of this T cell receptor beta chain was determined in a study of cytomegalovirus exposure and HLA in healthy donors. Comment on this clone: Its specificity is unknown.

General study results and limits: Cytomegalovirus-associated status was assigned to fewer than 200 TCR beta chains. A later examination showed that TCR association rates differed by HLA locus, with DRB1 most and HLA-C fewest. In vitro confirmation showed three CMV-associated chains to be CMV antigen specific.

In the PCR, 60 Vbeta and 13 Jbeta primers were used. Clones were read by immunoSEQ multiplex PCR, and TCRdb kept only the in-frame ones, dropping some. This sample carries roughly 130,000 clones, about four fifths of them seen once, and the ten largest clones take about 4%. The receptor was derived from a woman in her 40s in good health and CMV-seronegative. Sequenced input: PBMCs.

CDR3 residues: CAISAGSDRGFPEAFF. CDR3 sequence (DNA): TGTGCCATCAGTGCGGGGTCCGACAGGGGATTCCCTGAAGCTTTCTTT. The chain combines TRBV10-3 with TRBJ1-1, with 8 nucleotides matching TRBD1. The CDR3 is 16 residues long. Germline V gives CDR1 ENHRY, CDR2 SYGVKD. Trimming removed 4 bases from V and 6 bases from J; junction bases left unmatched: 13.